This TCR beta chain was identified during a study of T cells in Graves' hyperthyroidism and ophthalmopathy. On this clonotype: The antigen is not known.

Study-level points and caveats: Ophthalmopathy and stable hyperthyroidism were separated by a 13 V-J model.

This CDR3 is built from 15 residues. CDR1 is LNHDA and CDR2 is SQIVND in the germline V gene (reference sequence). V was cut by 5 bases and J by 3 bases, with 16 bases left in between. Uncontrolled infection, other autoimmune disease, pregnancy and lactation each barred patients from inclusion. Researchers amplified the TCR beta CDR3 regions from RNA transcripts. Researchers ran a first-round RT-PCR on the TCR CDR3 using the HTBI primer set. TCRdb ran MiXCR on the multiplex PCR reads and lists one entry per CDR3 protein. The sample holds some 620,000 distinct CDR3 sequences, 15% to 20% seen once. J is TRBJ1-2 and V is TRBV19, with unresolved D. The receptor's source is a woman aged 30 to 39 with Graves' hyperthyroidism. The specimen sequenced was blood. The CDR3 reads CASSPSDPFYYGYTF. CDR3 nucleotides: TGTGCCAGTAGTCCGTCCGACCCCTTCTACTATGGCTACACCTTC. Together with reference TRBV19 and TRBJ1-2, the CDR3 gives the full variable domain: DGGITQSPKYLFRKEGQNVTLSCEQNLNHDAMYWYRQDPGQGLRLIYYSQIVNDFQKGDIAEGYSVSREKKESFPLTVTSAQKNPTAFYLCASSPSDPFYYGYTFGSGTRLTVV.